What follows describes a single T cell receptor beta chain. Treatment defined: 19 received Ad26.COV2.S at low or high dose, single or two shots; roughly five received placebo; per-sample allocation not given. Samples analyzed were those drawn on day 63 after the first vaccine or placebo injection. Expression of Wuhan-strain SARS-CoV-2 spike came from the Ad26 vector that formed the vaccine. This sample was taken from a study of Ad26.COV2.S vaccination and SARS-CoV-2 variants. Overall study: Participant was drawn from the COV1001 Ad26.COV2.S trial arm. Donor got 5x10^10 or 1x10^11 viral particles of Ad26.COV2.S.

This CDR3 is 14 amino acids long. The germline V and J ends were trimmed by 6 bases and 4 bases, with 16 bases remaining between them. Germline V CDR1 and CDR2: MDHEN, SYDVKM. Only in-frame clones appear in the TCRdb table, and some are missing; sequencing was by immunoSEQ multiplex PCR. The table includes about 400,000 clones, 92% detected once. The sequence was collected from a person aged 18-60 years who received the Ad26.COV2.S COVID-19 vaccine or a placebo. The chain recombines TRBV28 with TRBJ2-7; D tentatively reads TRBD1 or TRBD2 (6 bases each). The specimen was peripheral blood, collected in a trial of Ad26.COV2.S vaccine versus placebo. The CDR3 nucleotides are TGTGCCAGCAGGACCCGACGGAGGGGGTACGAGCAGTACTTC. It encodes CASRTRRRGYEQYF.